The source of this TCR beta chain is a study of T cell clonality in common variable immunodeficiency. Points from the study as a whole: The cause of increased CVID clonality remains unclear without subpopulation sequencing.

Patients and controls were mostly of Caucasian heritage. This clone was detected ten times or more. As yet, its antigen is unknown. The CDR3 goes on 3 residues after the read ends, and that part is filled in from the germline J gene. V was clipped by 5 bases and J by 1 base; unmatched bases: 6. This CDR3 has 15 amino acids. The germline V gene has CDR1 SGHRS and CDR2 YFSETQ. Sequencing used immunoSEQ multiplex PCR; TCRdb keeps in-frame clones, though not all of them. This sample comprises 30,000 to 40,000 clones, none seen once only. V gene TRBV5-1 combines with J gene TRBJ2-3, with 8 bases identical to TRBD1. The sample taken for sequencing was peripheral blood mononuclear cells. The TCR was taken from a person between 18 and 70 years old in good health. The CDR3 sequence is CASRVQGGGTDTQYF. CDR3 DNA (partial): TGCGCCAGCAGAGTACAGGGGGGCGGCACAGATACG.